This T cell receptor beta chain emerged from a study of blood T cell repertoires in COVID-19 (TCRdb year 2020). Looking at the study overall: Collaborator samples came from the United States, Italy and Spain and covered acute and convalescent phases of COVID-19. Subjects who had been exposed to COVID-19, were actively infected with it, or had recovered from it provided the deeply sampled blood TCRbeta repertoires that made up the dataset. A freely available public database, intended as a resource for researchers studying the immune response to SARS-CoV-2, is where the repertoires were released. A de-identified subject ID, COVID-19 status, age in years and sex were almost always included in the sample metadata. The prospective study material was composed of cDNA or gDNA derived from T cells, B-cell-depleted T cells, or PBMCs. Samples were obtained from the ongoing ImmuneRACE study (first 160 participants) and from 1,254 subjects provided by 6 global collaborators. Where available, HLA class I and class II types were taken from metadata supplied by the sample provider and were not determined by assay-based typing.

Study-wide conclusions, independent of this receptor: How much clinical and demographic metadata was included differed by source and by participant, and the metadata was provided uncurated.

V trim: 2 bases; J trim: 3 bases; unmatched bases: 6. From the germline V gene, CDR1 is MNHNS and CDR2 is SASEGT. From cysteine to phenylalanine, the CDR3 is 16 amino acids long. The CDR3 DNA has 48 bases and is translated from base 1. Whole blood was collected in K2EDTA tubes by collaborating institutions according to the institutions' own protocols. For TCRbeta analysis, collaborators shipped samples in one of three forms: frozen whole blood, isolated PBMCs, or DNA extracted from either of those sample types. This clone was detected only once. The specificity of this receptor is unknown. One base away there is no much larger clone; base qualities are not given. TCRbeta CDR3 regions were amplified from genomic DNA using the immunoSEQ Assay, a bias-controlled multiplex PCR. The study's processing was this. Within the assay, amplification of reference gene primers was used to estimate how many nucleated cells each sample contained. Sequence reads were collapsed and filtered to measure the absolute abundance of every unique TCRbeta CDR3 rearrangement. For each sample, productive Simpson clonality was calculated as the square root of Simpson's diversity index across productive rearrangements. TCRdb holds this immuneACCESS table with in-frame rearrangements only. Some clones are missing; in checked studies, unresolved V genes explain under half, and the rest has no known cause. That table supplies the V and J calls and clone size; D and trimming were determined from the DNA. The sample data list hundreds of thousands of clones, and around four fifths of these were observed just once. 7% to 10% of the sample is held by the ten biggest clonotypes.

This chain is built from TRBV6-1 and TRBJ2-1; TRBD2 fits 8 bases in the junction. Sequencing was carried out using peripheral blood. The source is a woman aged 45-59 years with acute or convalescent COVID-19. CDR3 reads: CASSEPTGTSYNEQFF. The DNA sequence follows: TGTGCCAGCAGTGAACCAACCGGGACTAGCTACAATGAGCAGTTCTTC.